The 23 T cell receptor beta chains in this list originate from one sample, sequenced in a study of T cell repertoires in cytomegalovirus infection. No cognate antigen is known for these TCRs. TCRdb passed the reads through MiXCR, listing each CDR3 protein once. The sample carries some 560,000 distinct CDR3 sequences, 40% recorded once. The sample was cultured PBMCs, taken from culture after CMV antigen stimulation. These receptors originate from a human donor in good health (CMV status not recorded). Some clones in this sample may be carry-over from other donors' samples.

The chain carries TRBV7-6 and TRBJ2-3; D gene uncertain. Germline V gives CDR1 SGHVS, CDR2 FNYEAQ. Trimming pared 0 bases from V and 2 bases from J, leaving 6 bases between. CDR3 length: 14 amino acids. The CDR3 here is CASSLALYTDTQYF. The CDR3 DNA is TGTGCCAGCAGCTTAGCCTTGTACACAGATACGCAGTATTTT.

The rearrangement links TRBV19 to TRBJ1-2; a weak D match, TRBD1 (5 bases). In germline, CDR1 is LNHDA, CDR2 SQIVND (reference sequence). The CDR3 length is 14 residues. V gave up 2 bases and J gave up 0 bases, with 7 bases separating them. The CDR3 sequence: CASSIMGPNYGYTF. The CDR3, as DNA: TGTGCCAGTAGTATAATGGGGCCTAACTATGGCTACACCTTC.

This clonotype was seen only a few times. This chain joins TRBV28 and TRBJ1-2; the D is unclear. V lost 3 bases and J lost 9, with 8 bases in between. The CDR3 sequence is 11 residues long. The V gene's germline CDR1 is MDHEN and CDR2 SYDVKM. CDR3 coding DNA: TGTGCCAGCAGTTTTAATTCGCGCTACACCTTC. It translates to CASSFNSRYTF.

The rearrangement uses TRBV7-2 and TRBJ1-3; 7 positions match TRBD1. V gave up 0 bases and J gave up 3 bases; unmatched junction bases: 2. The CDR3 runs 15 residues. Per germline, CDR1 SGHTA and CDR2 FQGNSA. The CDR3 sequence: CASSLATGFGNTIYF. As DNA, the CDR3 is TGTGCCAGCAGCTTAGCGACAGGGTTTGGAAACACCATATATTTT.

This clonotype came up once. The chain carries TRBV4-1 and TRBJ1-5, with D unclear. Germline-derived CDR1 and CDR2 are MGHRA and YSYEKL. The V end lost 1 base, the J end lost 4 bases, and 14 bases lay between the germline ends. CDR3 length equals 16 residues. CDR3 DNA sequence: TGCGCCAGCAGCCAAGTACCCGGGGTAAGAAATCAGCCCCAGCATTTT. Amino acids: CASSQVPGVRNQPQHF.

The chain uses TRBV25-1 and TRBJ2-7, with D uncertain. V dropped 5 bases and J dropped 9 bases, with 11 bases sitting between them. The CDR3 totals 11 residues. CDR1 is MGHDK and CDR2 is SYGVNS in the germline V gene. CDR3 region: CASSRSWGQYF. The CDR3, as DNA: TGTGCCAGCAGTCGGTCTTGGGGGCAGTACTTC.

This clonotype turned up a few times. The J gene is TRBJ2-3, the V gene TRBV12-3 or TRBV12-4; D assignment may be TRBD1 or TRBD2 (5 bases each). Trimming took 5 bases from V and 11 from J, leaving 17 bases between them. This CDR3 has 13 residues. For the CDR3, the DNA is TGTGCCAGCAGTGGCCGGGACCCTCGTCAGCAGTATTTT. It is translated as CASSGRDPRQQYF.

On this clonotype: The junction does not match germline at one end; this may be a read error. V is TRBV7-1 and J is TRBJ2-6, with D possibly being TRBD1 or TRBD2 (6 bases each). TRBV7-1 is an ORF, and what it does is uncertain. This CDR3 is built from 21 residues. As DNA, the CDR3 is TGTGCCAGCAGCCCCGCCGAGGGGGGCGCACTAAAGAGCTCTGGGACCAACGTCCTGACTTTC. Translating gives CASSPAEGGALKSSGTNVLTF.

V and J are TRBV20-1 and TRBJ1-5; D remains ambiguous. The CDR3 runs 14 residues. Trimming left V 6 bases short and J 0 bases short, with 12 bases between. CDR1 and CDR2 (germline): DFQATT, SNEGSKA (reference sequence). The CDR3 region is CSAERRTSNQPQHF. The DNA for the CDR3 is TGCAGTGCGGAAAGACGTACTAGCAATCAGCCCCAGCATTTT.

The chain is built from TRBV2 and TRBJ1-1; D not resolved. This CDR3 region has 13 residues. Trimming took 3 bases from V and 3 from J, leaving 8 bases between them. The germline gives CDR1 SNHLY, CDR2 FYNNEI. The CDR3 sequence is CASSDPSYTEAFF. DNA of the CDR3: TGTGCCAGCAGTGACCCATCGTACACTGAAGCTTTCTTT.

The chain combines TRBV6-5 with TRBJ1-4; D unclear. The germline CDR1 and CDR2 sequences are MNHEY and SVGAGI. With 8 bases removed from V and 5 bases from J, the gap between germline ends came to 12 bases. The CDR3 length is 13 residues. CDR3 amino acids: CASRRHRNEKLFF. CDR3 nucleotide sequence: TGTGCCAGCCGACGGCACCGGAATGAAAAACTGTTTTTT.

V is TRBV4-3 and J is TRBJ2-2, with 7 bases identical to TRBD1. V trimming: 4 bases; J trimming: 1 base; junction bases outside the gene matches: 12. The CDR3 extends over 18 amino acids. CDR1 is LGHNA and CDR2 is YSLEER in the germline V gene. In DNA, the CDR3 is TGCGCCAGCAGCCTCTTCTTTGACAGGGTGGAGAACACCGGGGAGCTGTTTTTT. The encoded protein is CASSLFFDRVENTGELFF.

This clonotype appeared many times. The chain recombines TRBV7-2 with TRBJ1-3, with D hard to call. Trimming stripped 0 bases from V and 4 bases from J, with 13 bases between. The CDR3 is 16 amino acids. Germline V gives CDR1 SGHTA, CDR2 FQGNSA. CDR3: CASSLAQTMQGNTIYF. For the CDR3, the DNA is TGTGCCAGCAGCTTAGCGCAGACAATGCAGGGAAACACCATATATTTT.

The V gene is TRBV11-2, the J gene TRBJ1-6; a weak D match, TRBD1 (5 bases). The CDR3 contains 15 residues. Trimming took off 5 bases at V and 7 bases at J, with 15 bases between the two ends. Germline values: CDR1 SGHAT, CDR2 FQNNGV. The CDR3 is CASSPTAGWNSPLHF. Written as DNA, the CDR3 is TGTGCCAGCAGCCCGACAGCAGGGTGGAATTCACCCCTCCACTTT.

The chain uses TRBV7-9 and TRBJ2-3; D may match TRBD1 or TRBD2 (7 bases each). The V end was cut by 5 bases, the J end by 3 bases, with 18 bases between. This CDR3 region has 16 residues. The germline V gene encodes CDR1 SEHNR and CDR2 FQNEAQ (reference sequence). DNA for the CDR3: TGTGCCAGCAGCCCCGGAGCAGGGGGGGTAACAGATACGCAGTATTTT. Its protein product is CASSPGAGGVTDTQYF.

This clonotype appeared many times. The chain carries TRBV7-2 and TRBJ2-7; D might be TRBD2 (6 bases). CDR1 is SGHTA, CDR2 FQGNSA, per germline. The CDR3 runs to 14 residues. The V end lost 5 bases, the J end lost 3 bases, and 14 bases lay between the germline ends. The CDR3: CASSRGLDSYEQYF. Written as DNA, the CDR3 is TGTGCCAGCAGCCGGGGACTGGATAGCTACGAGCAGTACTTC.

The chain joins TRBV12-3 or TRBV12-4 to TRBJ1-2; D gene unclear. V lost 3 bases, J lost 6 bases, and 11 bases lay in between. This CDR3 is 13 amino acids long. The CDR3 DNA reads TGTGCCAGCAGTTTTTTGCCGGCGGATGGCTACACCTTC. Translating it yields CASSFLPADGYTF.

J is TRBJ2-1 and V is TRBV3-1, with D hard to call. Germline V gene sequence: CDR1 LGHDT, CDR2 YNNKEL (reference sequence). This CDR3 has 17 amino acids. V lost 0 bases to trimming and J lost 6 bases, with 18 bases between them. The CDR3 spells CASSQDGLGMVLNEQFF. CDR3 coding DNA: TGTGCCAGCAGCCAAGATGGCCTTGGAATGGTTCTCAATGAGCAGTTCTTC.

This clonotype was found a few times. This rearrangement joins TRBV6-8 to TRBJ2-2, with 8 bases that match TRBD1. V lost 5 bases, J lost 1 base, and 12 bases stayed unmatched. Germline V gene data show CDR1 as MNHGY and CDR2 as SAAAGT. The CDR3 is made up of 18 amino acids. The CDR3 spells CASSTFSWTGKNTGELFF. The CDR3, as DNA: TGTGCCAGCAGTACCTTCTCCTGGACAGGGAAGAACACCGGGGAGCTGTTTTTT.

This chain joins TRBV6-8 and TRBJ2-3; 11 bases are a match to TRBD2. The trim removed 2 bases at V and 2 bases at J, leaving 9 bases unmatched. Germline CDR1 MNHGY, CDR2 SAAAGT. This CDR3 spans 18 amino acids. The CDR3 DNA reads TGTGCCAGCAGTTACCAAACTCTAGCGGGGGGTATCACAGATACGCAGTATTTT. Encoded protein: CASSYQTLAGGITDTQYF.

J is TRBJ2-1 and V is TRBV2; D is perhaps TRBD2 (6 bases). CDR1 is SNHLY and CDR2 is FYNNEI in the germline V gene. This CDR3 region has 14 residues. Between the trimmed V and J ends, which lost 3 bases and 3 bases, there was a span of 9 bases. CDR3 sequence (DNA): TGTGCCAGCAGTGATAGGGACTTCTACAATGAGCAGTTCTTC. This codes for CASSDRDFYNEQFF.

The chain links TRBV19 to TRBJ1-1; a possible D gene is TRBD1 (5 bases). The V gene's germline CDR1 is LNHDA and CDR2 SQIVND (reference sequence). Trimming took off 3 bases at V and 11 bases at J, with 16 bases between the two ends. The CDR3 runs to 13 residues. CDR3 bases: TGTGCCAGTAGTATTGAGGGGTACCTCCCCGCTTTCTTT. It codes for CASSIEGYLPAFF.

This clonotype was recorded at least ten times. This rearrangement joins TRBV7-2 to TRBJ1-1; D remains ambiguous. The CDR3 extends over 14 amino acids. Trimming took off 2 bases at V and 6 bases at J, with 13 bases between the two ends. Germline V gene lookup returns CDR1 SGHTA and CDR2 FQGNSA. The CDR3 coding sequence is TGTGCCAGCAGCTTAAGTTATGGGTATCCTGAAGCTTTCTTT. The encoded protein is CASSLSYGYPEAFF.